One and the same sample provided the 10 T cell receptor beta chains below, sequenced in a study of blood T cell repertoires in COVID-19. The method was immunoSEQ multiplex PCR; TCRdb's version includes in-frame clones alone and lacks a portion of them. The data hold a few hundred thousand clones, with about nine tenths observed a single time. The sequencing sample was made of peripheral blood. The receptors shown here come from a man between 60 and 75 years old who had recovered from COVID-19.

V is TRBV6-1 and J is TRBJ1-1; perhaps TRBD1 as D (6 bases). Looked up from germline, CDR1 is MNHNS and CDR2 is SASEGT. CDR3 length: 13 residues. Trimming stripped 1 base from V and 4 bases from J, with 7 bases between. The CDR3 is CASSEDRATEAFF. As DNA, the CDR3 is TGTGCCAGCAGTGAAGACAGGGCCACTGAAGCTTTCTTT.

This sequence joins TRBV5-1 and TRBJ1-2; D is possibly TRBD1 (6 bases). The V gene lost 0 bases and the J gene lost 5 bases, with 8 bases spanning the gap. This CDR3 contains 13 residues. The V gene's germline CDR1 is SGHRS and CDR2 YFSETQ. The DNA for the CDR3 is TGCGCCAGCAGCTTGGCAGGGGTATATGGCTACACCTTC. Protein sequence: CASSLAGVYGYTF.

This clone was seen more than once but under ten times. The chain joins TRBV5-1 to TRBJ1-1, with a weak D call TRBD1 (5 bases). Trimming removed 4 bases from V and 5 bases from J, with 12 bases in between. The germline V gene has CDR1 SGHRS and CDR2 YFSETQ. CDR3 length: 13 amino acids. CDR3 bases: TGCGCCAGCAGCCGGGGGAGTCAAACTGAAGCTTTCTTT. It codes for CASSRGSQTEAFF.

This chain uses TRBV5-1 with TRBJ2-7, with TRBD1 matching over 8 bases. Unmatched junction bases numbered 7, after V lost 2 bases and J lost 3 bases. Germline V gives CDR1 SGHRS, CDR2 YFSETQ. This CDR3 spans 15 amino acids. The CDR3 DNA reads as TGCGCCAGCAGCTTCGGACAGGGAATGGACTACGAGCAGTACTTC. Amino acids: CASSFGQGMDYEQYF.

This chain links TRBV4-1 with TRBJ2-1; 7 bases are shared with TRBD2. The CDR3 covers 16 residues. The V gene end was trimmed by 3 bases and the J gene end by 0 bases; junction bases not matched to a gene: 5. CDR1 is MGHRA, CDR2 YSYEKL, per germline. The DNA for the CDR3 is TGCGCCAGCAGCCATAGCGGCGGGGGCTCCTACAATGAGCAGTTCTTC. As protein: CASSHSGGGSYNEQFF.

The V call is TRBV15, the J call TRBJ1-4; D unresolved. Germline V gene data show CDR1 as LNHNV and CDR2 as YYDKDF (reference sequence). The V and J ends lost 1 base and 4 bases respectively, with 10 bases between them. The length of the CDR3 is 15 residues. The CDR3 DNA reads as TGTGCCACCAGCAGAGGAGGGTCTGGTAATGAAAAACTGTTTTTT. This codes for CATSRGGSGNEKLFF.

This chain links TRBV5-6 with TRBJ1-6; D might be TRBD1 (6 bases). This CDR3 is 15 amino acids long. The V gene lost 7 bases and the J gene lost 7 bases, with 18 bases spanning the gap. The germline CDR1 and CDR2 sequences are SGHDT and YYEEEE. Here the CDR3 reads CASSGGAVRNSPLHF. CDR3 DNA sequence: TGTGCCAGCTCTGGGGGGGCAGTGAGGAATTCACCCCTCCACTTT.

The CDR3 here is CASSLSRDREDRTAFF. For the CDR3, the DNA is TGTGCCAGCTCACTTTCACGGGACAGGGAGGACCGCACGGCTTTCTTT. This chain uses TRBV18 with TRBJ1-1, with 9 bases lining up with TRBD1. This CDR3 contains 16 residues. Trimming removed 4 bases from V and 11 bases from J; junction bases left unmatched: 17. Germline V gene lookup returns CDR1 KGHSH and CDR2 LQKENI.

This chain links TRBV18 with TRBJ1-1; D ambiguous. This CDR3 comprises 12 residues. CDR1 KGHSH and CDR2 LQKENI come from the germline V gene. Trimming left V 1 base short and J 7 bases short, with 7 bases between. CDR3 sequence (DNA): TGTGCCAGCTCACCACTCGGGGATGAAGCTTTCTTT. Translated, it gives CASSPLGDEAFF. The variable domain in full, with the rest retrieved from reference TRBV18 and TRBJ1-1, is NAGVMQNPRHLVRRRGQEARLRCSPMKGHSHVYWYRQLPEEGLKFMVYLQKENIIDESGMPKERFSAEFPKEGPSILRIQQVVRGDSAAYFCASSPLGDEAFFGQGTRLTVV.

This chain uses TRBV6-5 with TRBJ1-5, with TRBD1 matching over 9 bases. This CDR3 spans 15 amino acids. Trimming cost V 6 bases and J 6 bases; bases outside gene matches: 9. The germline gives CDR1 MNHEY, CDR2 SVGAGI. In DNA, the CDR3 is TGTGCCAGCAGGGCTACAGGGGGCATGGGTCAGCCCCAGCATTTT. Protein sequence: CASRATGGMGQPQHF.